This T cell receptor (beta chain) emerged from a study of blood T cell repertoires in COVID-19. At the level of the study: COVID-19 samples collected from the United States, Italy and Spain covered acute and convalescent phases. The cDNA or gDNA used as material had been derived from T cells, B-cell-depleted T cells, or PBMCs.

Using immunoSEQ multiplex PCR, the repertoire was profiled, and TCRdb retains in-frame clones only, with some absent. The sample lists 88,000 or so clones, more than 65% occurring once. CDR1 is MNHEY, CDR2 SMNVEV, per germline (reference sequence). This CDR3 is built from 15 residues. Losses at the gene ends were 8 bases for V and 0 bases for J; bases not matched to a gene: 10. The chain has TRBV27 and TRBJ2-7, with TRBD1 matching 7 bases. Source material: peripheral blood. The TCR comes from an elderly man with acute or convalescent COVID-19. CDR3 residues: CASGDRYTSSYEQYF. Written as DNA, the CDR3 is TGTGCCAGCGGGGACAGATATACGAGCTCCTACGAGCAGTACTTC.